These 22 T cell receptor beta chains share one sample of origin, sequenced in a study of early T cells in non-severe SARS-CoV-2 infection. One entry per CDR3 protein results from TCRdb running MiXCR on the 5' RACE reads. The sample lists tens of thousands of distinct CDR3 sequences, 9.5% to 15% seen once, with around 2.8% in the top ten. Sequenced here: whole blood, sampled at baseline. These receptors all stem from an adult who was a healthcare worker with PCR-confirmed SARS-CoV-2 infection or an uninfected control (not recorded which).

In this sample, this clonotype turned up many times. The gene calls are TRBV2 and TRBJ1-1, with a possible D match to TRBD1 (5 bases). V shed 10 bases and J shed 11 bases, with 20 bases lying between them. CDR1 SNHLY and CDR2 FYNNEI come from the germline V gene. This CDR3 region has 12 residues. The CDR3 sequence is CATFRSGTEAFF. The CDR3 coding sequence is TGTGCCACATTCCGGTCCGGGACCGAGGCTTTCTTT.

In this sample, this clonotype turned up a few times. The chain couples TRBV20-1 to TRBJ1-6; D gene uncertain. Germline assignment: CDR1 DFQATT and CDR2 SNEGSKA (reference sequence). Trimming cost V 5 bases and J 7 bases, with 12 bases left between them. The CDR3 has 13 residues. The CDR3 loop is CSADKGHNSPLHF. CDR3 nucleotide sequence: TGCAGTGCTGATAAGGGCCACAATTCACCCCTCCACTTT.

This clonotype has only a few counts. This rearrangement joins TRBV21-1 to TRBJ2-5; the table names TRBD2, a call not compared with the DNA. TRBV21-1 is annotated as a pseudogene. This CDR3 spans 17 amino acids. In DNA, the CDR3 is TGTGCCAGCAGCATCGACCTAGAGTCCGAGCAGCGAGAGACCCAGTACTTC. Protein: CASSIDLESEQRETQYF.

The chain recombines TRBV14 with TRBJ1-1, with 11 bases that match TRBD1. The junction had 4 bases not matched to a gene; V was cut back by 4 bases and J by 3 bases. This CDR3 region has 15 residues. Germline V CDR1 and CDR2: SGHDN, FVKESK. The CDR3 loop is CASSLRTGGYTEAFF. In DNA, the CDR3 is TGTGCCAGCAGCCTCCGGACAGGGGGCTACACTGAAGCTTTCTTT.

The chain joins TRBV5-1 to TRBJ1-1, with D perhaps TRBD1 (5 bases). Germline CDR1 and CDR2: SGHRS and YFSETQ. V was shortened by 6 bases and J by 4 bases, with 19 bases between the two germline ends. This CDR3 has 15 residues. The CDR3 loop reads CASTYQGPGGTEAFF. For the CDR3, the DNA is TGCGCCAGCACCTACCAGGGACCTGGGGGCACTGAAGCTTTCTTT.

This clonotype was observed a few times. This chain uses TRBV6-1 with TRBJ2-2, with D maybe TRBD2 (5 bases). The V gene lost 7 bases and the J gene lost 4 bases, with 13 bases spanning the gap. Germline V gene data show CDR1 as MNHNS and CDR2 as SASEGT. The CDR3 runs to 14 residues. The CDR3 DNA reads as TGTGCCAGCATTCCTATCGCGGGCACCGGGGAGCTGTTTTTT. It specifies CASIPIAGTGELFF.

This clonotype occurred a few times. The CDR3 nucleotides are TGCGCCAGCAGCCAAGATAGAACCGGCCAGTCTAGAGGAGAAAAACTGTTTTTT. Translation gives CASSQDRTGQSRGEKLFF. J is TRBJ1-4 and V is TRBV4-3; D unclear. The CDR3 extends over 18 amino acids. Germline V gene data show CDR1 as LGHNA and CDR2 as YSLEER. The V gene lost 0 bases and the J gene lost 8 bases, with 22 bases spanning the gap.

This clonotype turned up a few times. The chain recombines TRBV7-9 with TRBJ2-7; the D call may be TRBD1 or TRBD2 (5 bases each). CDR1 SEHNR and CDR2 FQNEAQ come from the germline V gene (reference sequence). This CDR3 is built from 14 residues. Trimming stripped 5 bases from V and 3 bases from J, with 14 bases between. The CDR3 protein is CASSKGPGLYEQYF. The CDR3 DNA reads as TGTGCCAGCAGCAAGGGACCAGGCCTCTACGAGCAGTACTTC.

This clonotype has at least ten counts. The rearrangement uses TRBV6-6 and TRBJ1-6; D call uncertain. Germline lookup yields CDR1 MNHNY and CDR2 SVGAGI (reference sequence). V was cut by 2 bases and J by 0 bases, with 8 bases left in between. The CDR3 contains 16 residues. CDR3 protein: CASSYPRSSYNSPLHF. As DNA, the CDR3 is TGTGCCAGCAGTTACCCGAGATCCTCCTATAATTCACCCCTCCACTTT.

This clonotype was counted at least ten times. CDR3 DNA: TGTGCCAGCAGCTTAGTCGGATATAATTCACCCCTCCACTTT. Protein product: CASSLVGYNSPLHF. J is TRBJ1-6 and V is TRBV7-2; no definite D call. The CDR3 is made up of 14 amino acids. Per the germline V gene, CDR1 is SGHTA and CDR2 is FQGNSA. Trimming stripped 1 base from V and 4 bases from J, with 5 bases between. Full variable domain (missing parts from reference TRBV7-2 and TRBJ1-6): GAGVSQSPSNKVTEKGKDVELRCDPISGHTALYWYRQSLGQGLEFLIYFQGNSAPDKSGLPSDRFSAERTGGSVSTLTIQRTQQEDSAVYLCASSLVGYNSPLHFGNGTRLTVT.

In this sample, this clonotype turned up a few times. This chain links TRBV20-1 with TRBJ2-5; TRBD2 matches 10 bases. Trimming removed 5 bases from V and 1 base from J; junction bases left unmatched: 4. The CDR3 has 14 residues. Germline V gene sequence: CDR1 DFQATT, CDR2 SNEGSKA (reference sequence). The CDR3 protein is CSAPPSGGQETQYF. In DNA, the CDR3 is TGCAGTGCTCCCCCTAGCGGGGGCCAAGAGACCCAGTACTTC.

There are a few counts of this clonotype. The CDR3 region is CASSIGTGYNEQFF. The CDR3 DNA is TGTGCCAGTAGTATCGGGACGGGCTACAATGAGCAGTTCTTC. The chain links TRBV19 to TRBJ2-1; D possibly matches TRBD1 or TRBD2 (5 bases each). Trimming removed 3 bases from V and 3 bases from J, with 9 bases in between. There are 14 residues in the CDR3. Germline CDR1 LNHDA, CDR2 SQIVND (reference sequence).

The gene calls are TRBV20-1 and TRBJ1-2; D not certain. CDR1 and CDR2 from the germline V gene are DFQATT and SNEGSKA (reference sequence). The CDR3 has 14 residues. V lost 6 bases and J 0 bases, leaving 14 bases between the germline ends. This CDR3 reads CSAQPHAANYGYTF. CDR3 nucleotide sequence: TGCAGTGCCCAGCCCCACGCAGCTAACTATGGCTACACCTTC.

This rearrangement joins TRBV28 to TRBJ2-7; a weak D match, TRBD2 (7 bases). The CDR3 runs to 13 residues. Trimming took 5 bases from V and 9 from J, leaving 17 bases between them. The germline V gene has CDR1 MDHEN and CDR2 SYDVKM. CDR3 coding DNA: TGTGCCAGCAGTCCCCCGGGGGGCTATCGGCAGTACTTC. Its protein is CASSPPGGYRQYF.

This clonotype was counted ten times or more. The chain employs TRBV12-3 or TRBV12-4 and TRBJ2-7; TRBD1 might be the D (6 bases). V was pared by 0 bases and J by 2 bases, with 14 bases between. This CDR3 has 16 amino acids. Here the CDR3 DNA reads TGTGCCAGCAGTTTAGCGGACGGCAGGGGCCCCTACGAGCAGTACTTC. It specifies CASSLADGRGPYEQYF.

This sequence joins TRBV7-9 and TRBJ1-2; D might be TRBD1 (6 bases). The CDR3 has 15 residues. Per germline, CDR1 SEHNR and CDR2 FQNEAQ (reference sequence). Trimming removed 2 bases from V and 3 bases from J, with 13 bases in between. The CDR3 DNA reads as TGTGCCAGCAGCTTAACAGGGATAGGGTACTATGGCTACACCTTC. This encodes CASSLTGIGYYGYTF.

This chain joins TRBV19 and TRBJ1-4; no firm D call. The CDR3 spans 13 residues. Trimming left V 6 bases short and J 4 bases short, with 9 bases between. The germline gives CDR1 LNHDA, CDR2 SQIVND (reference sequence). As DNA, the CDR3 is TGTGCCAGTAGCCGGAATTTTAATGAAAAACTGTTTTTT. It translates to CASSRNFNEKLFF.

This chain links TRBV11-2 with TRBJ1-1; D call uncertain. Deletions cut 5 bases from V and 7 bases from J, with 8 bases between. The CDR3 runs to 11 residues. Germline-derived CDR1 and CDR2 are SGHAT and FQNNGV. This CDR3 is CASSIQIEAFF. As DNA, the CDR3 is TGTGCCAGCAGCATACAGATTGAAGCTTTCTTT.

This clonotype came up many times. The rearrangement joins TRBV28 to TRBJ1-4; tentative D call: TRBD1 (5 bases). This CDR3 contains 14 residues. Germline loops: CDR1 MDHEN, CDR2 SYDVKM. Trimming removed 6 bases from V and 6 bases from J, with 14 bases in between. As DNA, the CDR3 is TGTGCCAGCAGGGTCCCAGGGAGGGATGAAAAACTGTTTTTT. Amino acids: CASRVPGRDEKLFF. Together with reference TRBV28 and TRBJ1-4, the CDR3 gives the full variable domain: DVKVTQSSRYLVKRTGEKVFLECVQDMDHENMFWYRQDPGLGLRLIYFSYDVKMKEKGDIPEGYSVSREKKERFSLILESASTNQTSMYLCASRVPGRDEKLFFGSGTQLSVL.

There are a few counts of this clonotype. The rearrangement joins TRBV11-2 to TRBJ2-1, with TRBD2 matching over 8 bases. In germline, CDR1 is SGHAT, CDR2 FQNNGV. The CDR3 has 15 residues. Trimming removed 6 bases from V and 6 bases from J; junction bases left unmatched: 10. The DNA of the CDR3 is TGTGCCAGCAGGCATCCCGGGGGGGCCAGCAATGAGCAGTTCTTC. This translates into CASRHPGGASNEQFF.

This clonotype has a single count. The CDR3: CASTPMPLNYNEQFF. The CDR3 nucleotides are TGTGCCAGCACCCCGATGCCCTTGAACTACAATGAGCAGTTCTTC. The genes are TRBV3-1 and TRBJ2-1; no clear D. Trimming shortened V by 7 bases and J by 3 bases, and 16 bases separated the two germline ends. Germline CDR1 LGHDT, CDR2 YNNKEL (reference sequence). CDR3 length: 15 residues.

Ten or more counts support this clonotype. For the CDR3, the DNA is TGTGCCAGCAGTAACGACAGGGCTGAAGCTTTCTTT. Translated: CASSNDRAEAFF. The chain has TRBV27 and TRBJ1-1; TRBD1 matches 7 bases. Germline CDR1 is MNHEY and CDR2 is SMNVEV (reference sequence). This CDR3 region has 12 residues. The junction had 3 bases not matched to a gene; V was cut back by 5 bases and J by 6 bases.